Shown below are 30 T cell receptor beta chains from a single sample sequenced in a study of T cell responses to AZD1222 COVID-19 vaccine. Assay used: immunoSEQ multiplex PCR; TCRdb lists only in-frame clones, some missing. The data hold about 120,000 clones, with around 90% observed a single time. Here the sequenced sample was peripheral blood, taken 28 days after the second AZD1222 dose. Receptors originate from an adult who received the AZD1222 COVID-19 vaccine.

The rearrangement uses TRBV6-6 and TRBJ1-5; 7 bases match TRBD1. The CDR3 runs 14 residues. Trimming took 7 bases from V and 3 from J; bases not matched to a gene: 6. CDR1 is MNHNY, CDR2 SVGAGI, per germline (reference sequence). CDR3: CASTQTGPNQPQHF. The CDR3 nucleotides are TGTGCCAGCACCCAGACAGGGCCCAATCAGCCCCAGCATTTT.

This chain links TRBV7-3 with TRBJ2-1; D possibly corresponds to TRBD2 (6 bases). Germline lookup yields CDR1 SGHTA and CDR2 FQGTGA. V lost 3 bases and J lost 0, with 9 bases in between. CDR3 length: 15 residues. DNA for the CDR3: TGTGCCAGCAGCTTGGGGGGAATCTCCTACAATGAGCAGTTCTTC. Translated: CASSLGGISYNEQFF.

CDR3 sequence (DNA): TGTGCCAGCACTCCCACCGGCATAGACTATAATTCACCCCTCCACTTT. This translates into CASTPTGIDYNSPLHF. This rearrangement joins TRBV28 to TRBJ1-6; unclear D gene. Trimming cost V 7 bases and J 3 bases, with 16 bases left between them. Germline V lookup: CDR1 MDHEN, CDR2 SYDVKM. The CDR3 runs 16 residues.

V usage is TRBV28 and J usage is TRBJ2-1, with 11 bases aligning to TRBD2. This CDR3 has 15 residues. With 6 bases clipped from V and 7 bases from J, the junction kept 8 bases outside the gene matches. Germline V gene data show CDR1 as MDHEN and CDR2 as SYDVKM. The CDR3 DNA is TGTGCCAGCAGGGTAGCGGGGGGGCAATGGAATGAGCAGTTCTTC. Translated, it gives CASRVAGGQWNEQFF. Filled out from reference TRBV28 and TRBJ2-1, the complete variable domain reads DVKVTQSSRYLVKRTGEKVFLECVQDMDHENMFWYRQDPGLGLRLIYFSYDVKMKEKGDIPEGYSVSREKKERFSLILESASTNQTSMYLCASRVAGGQWNEQFFGPGTRLTVL.

The chain uses TRBV6-2 or TRBV6-3 and TRBJ1-2; 9 positions match TRBD1. This CDR3 is built from 17 residues. V shed 6 bases, J shed 5 bases, and the junction held 16 bases outside the gene matches. In germline, CDR1 is MNHEY, CDR2 SVGEGT. The CDR3 coding sequence is TGTGCCAGCAGCCGACTACAGGGGGCCAGGAACTCTTATGGCTACACCTTC. It codes for CASSRLQGARNSYGYTF.

The chain recombines TRBV7-9 with TRBJ2-1, with 8 bases identical to TRBD2. CDR3 size: 13 residues. The germline V gene has CDR1 SEHNR and CDR2 FQNEAQ (reference sequence). V lost 5 bases, J lost 8 bases, and 5 bases stayed unmatched. CDR3 protein: CASSRGGPHEQFF. The CDR3 nucleotides read TGTGCCAGCAGCCGGGGGGGCCCTCATGAGCAGTTCTTC.

The V and J genes are TRBV2 and TRBJ2-5, with D perhaps TRBD1 (5 bases). This CDR3 contains 14 residues. V lost 5 bases and J lost 5, with 15 bases in between. Germline lookup yields CDR1 SNHLY and CDR2 FYNNEI. DNA for the CDR3: TGTGCCAGCAGTCCCCGACAGTTAAGGGAGACCCAGTACTTC. It is translated as CASSPRQLRETQYF.

This chain uses TRBV5-1 with TRBJ1-1; weak D call: TRBD1 (6 bases). The CDR3 runs to 14 residues. V lost 4 bases to trimming and J lost 9 bases, with 19 bases between them. Germline V gene sequence: CDR1 SGHRS, CDR2 YFSETQ. The CDR3 nucleotides are TGCGCCAGCAGCACAACACTGCGGGACAAACAAGCTTTCTTT. This codes for CASSTTLRDKQAFF.

The rearrangement links TRBV5-6 to TRBJ2-2, with TRBD1 matching 7 bases. Germline CDR1 is SGHDT and CDR2 is YYEEEE. The CDR3 totals 15 residues. The J segment lost 3 bases and the V segment lost 4 bases, leaving 6 bases of the junction unmatched. CDR3 nucleotides: TGTGCCAGCAGCCTAGGACAGGCTTACACCGGGGAGCTGTTTTTT. Residues: CASSLGQAYTGELFF.

V and J are TRBV5-4 and TRBJ2-3; TRBD2 aligns across 9 bases. This CDR3 contains 15 residues. In germline, CDR1 is SGHNT, CDR2 YYREEE (reference sequence). V shed 2 bases and J 1 base; nucleotides not matched to a gene: 2. CDR3 nucleotide sequence: TGTGCCAGCAGCTTTGCTAGCGGGGGCACAGATACGCAGTATTTT. Translating it yields CASSFASGGTDTQYF.

This clone was seen a handful of times. The V and J genes are TRBV7-9 and TRBJ1-5; D not resolved. The length of the CDR3 is 14 residues. V lost 3 bases, J lost 5 bases, and 11 bases lay in between. Germline lookup yields CDR1 SEHNR and CDR2 FQNEAQ (reference sequence). The DNA of the CDR3 is TGTGCCAGCAGCTTCAATGGTCCATATCAGCCCCAGCATTTT. It yields the protein CASSFNGPYQPQHF. The variable domain in full, completed from reference TRBV7-9 and TRBJ1-5, reads DTGVSQNPRHKITKRGQNVTFRCDPISEHNRLYWYRQTLGQGPEFLTYFQNEAQLEKSRLLSDRFSAERPKGSFSTLEIQRTEQGDSAMYLCASSFNGPYQPQHFGDGTRLSIL.

This chain joins TRBV6-5 and TRBJ1-6, with 9 bases identical to TRBD1. The V and J ends lost 7 bases and 9 bases, in that order; junction bases with no gene match: 7. Germline V gene lookup returns CDR1 MNHEY and CDR2 SVGAGI. This CDR3 has 14 amino acids. The CDR3 is CASTDRGFGSPLHF. The CDR3 bases are TGTGCCAGCACCGACAGGGGGTTTGGTTCACCCCTCCACTTT.

This sequence joins TRBV12-3 or TRBV12-4 and TRBJ1-2, with D unresolved. This CDR3 is 12 amino acids long. V was pared by 4 bases and J by 5 bases, with 8 bases between. CDR3 residues: CASSSRRYGYTF. The CDR3, as DNA: TGTGCCAGCAGTTCTCGACGGTATGGCTACACCTTC.

This clone was counted between two and nine times. V gene TRBV29-1 combines with J gene TRBJ1-2; possibly TRBD1 for D (6 bases). V lost 2 bases and J 3 bases, leaving 16 bases between the germline ends. The CDR3 consists of 15 residues. Germline loops: CDR1 SQVTM, CDR2 ANQGSEA. The CDR3 DNA reads TGCAGCGTTGAAAAACCCTCGACAGGACACTATGGCTACACCTTC. This codes for CSVEKPSTGHYGYTF.

The chain uses TRBV20-1 and TRBJ1-6; maybe TRBD1 (6 bases). Germline V gene sequence: CDR1 DFQATT, CDR2 SNEGSKA (reference sequence). This CDR3 spans 13 amino acids. The V end lost 3 bases, the J end lost 10 bases, and 13 bases lay between the germline ends. CDR3 nucleotide sequence: TGCAGTGCTAGTGGCCAGGGGATATCACCCCTCCACTTT. Its translation is CSASGQGISPLHF.

This clone was seen just once. CDR3 bases: TGCAGCGTTGCTGGGACAGGGTTCTCCTACGAGCAGTACTTC. It encodes CSVAGTGFSYEQYF. The chain carries TRBV29-1 and TRBJ2-7, with 9 bases fitting TRBD1. The CDR3 loop spans 14 amino acids. The V and J ends lost 4 bases and 0 bases, in that order; junction bases with no gene match: 4. Germline V gives CDR1 SQVTM, CDR2 ANQGSEA.

The genes are TRBV2 and TRBJ2-3; D not resolved. CDR1 and CDR2 (germline): SNHLY, FYNNEI. This CDR3 is built from 11 residues. The ends were cut back, 5 bases at V and 6 bases at J, with 6 bases in the middle. DNA for the CDR3: TGTGCCAGCAGTACTCTGGATACGCAGTATTTT. It is translated as CASSTLDTQYF.

The genes are TRBV29-1 and TRBJ1-1; a possible D gene is TRBD1 (5 bases). There are 12 residues in the CDR3. Trimming cost V 6 bases and J 4 bases, with 12 bases left between them. Germline values: CDR1 SQVTM, CDR2 ANQGSEA. The chain's CDR3 is CSVGDGGTEAFF. CDR3 sequence (DNA): TGCAGCGTCGGTGATGGGGGCACTGAAGCTTTCTTT. The variable domain in full, completed from reference TRBV29-1 and TRBJ1-1, reads SAVISQKPSRDICQRGTSLTIQCQVDSQVTMMFWYRQQPGQSLTLIATANQGSEATYESGFVIDKFPISRPNLTFSTLTVSNMSPEDSSIYLCSVGDGGTEAFFGQGTRLTVV.

As concerns this clone: Germline is not matched at one junction end, which may reflect a read error. The J gene is TRBJ1-5, the V gene TRBV28; a weak D match, TRBD1 (5 bases). This CDR3 has 14 amino acids. Per the germline V gene, CDR1 is MDHEN and CDR2 is SYDVKM. Here the CDR3 reads CASSSFRGNQPQHF. The CDR3 nucleotides are TGTGCCAGCAGTTCTTTTCGGGGCAACCAGCCCCAGCATTTT.

As concerns this clone: Compared with germline, one end of the junction differs, possibly owing to a read error. The chain employs TRBV11-2 and TRBJ1-3; D call uncertain. CDR1 SGHAT and CDR2 FQNNGV come from the germline V gene. The CDR3 contains 15 residues. DNA for the CDR3: TGTGCCAGCAGCTCAGGATTCTACTCTGTAAACACCATATATTTT. Protein product: CASSSGFYSVNTIYF.

J is TRBJ1-5 and V is TRBV19; 7 bases align to TRBD1. The CDR3 runs to 15 residues. V shed 4 bases, J shed 5 bases, and the junction held 8 bases outside the gene matches. Per the germline V gene, CDR1 is LNHDA and CDR2 is SQIVND (reference sequence). CDR3 amino acids: CASSTAGTEYQPQHF. In DNA, the CDR3 is TGTGCCAGTAGTACGGCCGGGACAGAATATCAGCCCCAGCATTTT.

This clone was observed a single time. The V and J genes are TRBV19 and TRBJ1-2; D is unresolved. This CDR3 is 14 amino acids long. V was shortened by 4 bases and J by 3 bases, with 12 bases between the two germline ends. Germline CDR1 and CDR2: LNHDA and SQIVND (reference sequence). This chain's CDR3 is CASSSVGPDYGYTF. CDR3 bases: TGTGCCAGTAGTAGCGTAGGACCCGACTATGGCTACACCTTC.

The chain joins TRBV5-4 to TRBJ1-4; 7 bases line up with TRBD1. The V and J ends lost 4 bases and 0 bases, in that order; junction bases with no gene match: 6. CDR3 length equals 16 residues. The germline V gene encodes CDR1 SGHNT and CDR2 YYREEE (reference sequence). DNA for the CDR3: TGTGCCAGCAGCGCCGGGACAGTTGCAACTAATGAAAAACTGTTTTTT. Translating it yields CASSAGTVATNEKLFF.

This clone has a handful of counts. The rearrangement links TRBV6-2 or TRBV6-3 to TRBJ1-1, with 7 bases aligning to TRBD1. This CDR3 has 14 residues. The trim removed 3 bases at V and 4 bases at J, leaving 5 bases unmatched. Germline CDR1 reads MNHEY; CDR2 reads SVGEGT. In nucleotides, the CDR3 is TGTGCCAGCAGTTATCAGGGGGGATCCACTGAAGCTTTCTTT. The encoded protein is CASSYQGGSTEAFF.

The sample holds a few counts of this clone. The genes are TRBV28 and TRBJ1-6, with D maybe TRBD1 (5 bases). The V end lost 4 bases, the J end lost 3 bases, and 13 bases lay between the germline ends. Germline V gene lookup returns CDR1 MDHEN and CDR2 SYDVKM. The CDR3 runs to 16 residues. The CDR3 DNA sequence: TGTGCCAGCAGTTCCACCCGACAGAGCTATAATTCACCCCTCCACTTT. Translating it yields CASSSTRQSYNSPLHF.

The chain combines TRBV19 with TRBJ1-5, with a weak D call TRBD1 (6 bases). The CDR3 is 17 residues long. V lost 5 bases and J 0 bases, leaving 17 bases between the germline ends. Germline-derived CDR1 and CDR2 are LNHDA and SQIVND (reference sequence). CDR3 DNA sequence: TGTGCCAGTAGTCGGGACATTGAAATTGGTAGCAATCAGCCCCAGCATTTT. Translating gives CASSRDIEIGSNQPQHF. The complete variable domain, with remaining parts taken from reference TRBV19 and TRBJ1-5, reads DGGITQSPKYLFRKEGQNVTLSCEQNLNHDAMYWYRQDPGQGLRLIYYSQIVNDFQKGDIAEGYSVSREKKESFPLTVTSAQKNPTAFYLCASSRDIEIGSNQPQHFGDGTRLSIL.

This clone was seen once. The chain uses TRBV10-2 and TRBJ2-3; perhaps TRBD2 as D (6 bases). V dropped 8 bases and J dropped 0 bases, with 15 bases sitting between them. Per the germline V gene, CDR1 is WSHSY and CDR2 is SAAADI. This CDR3 is 15 amino acids long. CDR3 in amino acids: CASGGTYLSTDTQYF. In nucleotides, the CDR3 is TGCGCCAGCGGGGGGACTTACCTAAGCACAGATACGCAGTATTTT.

This sequence joins TRBV28 and TRBJ2-3; TRBD2 matches 11 bases. V shed 3 bases and J 1 base; nucleotides not matched to a gene: 0. The CDR3 runs to 15 residues. CDR1 and CDR2 (germline): MDHEN, SYDVKM. The DNA for the CDR3 is TGTGCCAGCAGTTTGACTAGCGGGGGCACAGATACGCAGTATTTT. Its protein product is CASSLTSGGTDTQYF.

The chain is built from TRBV19 and TRBJ1-6; D call uncertain. The germline V and J ends were trimmed by 6 bases and 0 bases, with 9 bases remaining between them. Germline CDR1 and CDR2: LNHDA and SQIVND (reference sequence). The CDR3 covers 15 residues. The DNA for the CDR3 is TGTGCCAGTAGGGTCGGTGCCTCCTATAATTCACCCCTCCACTTT. It yields the protein CASRVGASYNSPLHF.

A word on this clone: Other DNA sequences in the same sample also yield this CDR3. The chain recombines TRBV18 with TRBJ1-6; the D gene is possibly TRBD1 (5 bases). CDR1 KGHSH and CDR2 LQKENI come from the germline V gene. The CDR3 is 14 amino acids. Trimming shortened V by 2 bases and J by 7 bases, and 9 bases separated the two germline ends. CDR3 amino acids: CASSPETANSPLHF. CDR3 coding DNA: TGTGCCAGCTCACCAGAGACAGCGAATTCACCCCTCCACTTT.